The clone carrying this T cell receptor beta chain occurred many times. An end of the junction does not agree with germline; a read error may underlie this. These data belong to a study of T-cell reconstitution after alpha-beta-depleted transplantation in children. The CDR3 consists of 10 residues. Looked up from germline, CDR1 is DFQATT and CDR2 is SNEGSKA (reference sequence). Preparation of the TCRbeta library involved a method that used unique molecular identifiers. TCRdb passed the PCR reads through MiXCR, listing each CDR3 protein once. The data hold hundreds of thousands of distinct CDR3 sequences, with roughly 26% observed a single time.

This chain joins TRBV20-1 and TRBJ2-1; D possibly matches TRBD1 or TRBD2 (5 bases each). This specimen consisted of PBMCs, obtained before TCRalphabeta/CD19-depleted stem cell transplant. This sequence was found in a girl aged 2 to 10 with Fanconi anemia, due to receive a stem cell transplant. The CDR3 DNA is TGCAGAGGGGCGGGCAATGAGCAGCTCTTC. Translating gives CRGAGNEQLF.